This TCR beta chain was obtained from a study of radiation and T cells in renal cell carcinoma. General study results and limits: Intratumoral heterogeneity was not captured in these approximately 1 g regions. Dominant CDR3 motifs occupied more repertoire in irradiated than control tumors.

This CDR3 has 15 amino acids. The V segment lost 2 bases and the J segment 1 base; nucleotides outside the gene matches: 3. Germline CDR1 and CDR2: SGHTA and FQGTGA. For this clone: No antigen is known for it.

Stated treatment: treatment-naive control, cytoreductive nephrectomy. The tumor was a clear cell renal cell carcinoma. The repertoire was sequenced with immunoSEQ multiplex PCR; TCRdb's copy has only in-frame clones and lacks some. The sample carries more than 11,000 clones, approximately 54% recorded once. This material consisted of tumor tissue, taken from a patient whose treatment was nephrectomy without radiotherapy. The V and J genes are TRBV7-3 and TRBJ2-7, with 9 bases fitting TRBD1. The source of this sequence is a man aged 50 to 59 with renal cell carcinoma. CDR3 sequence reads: CASSLGQGPSYEQYF. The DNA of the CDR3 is TGTGCCAGCAGCTTAGGACAGGGGCCTTCCTACGAGCAGTACTTC. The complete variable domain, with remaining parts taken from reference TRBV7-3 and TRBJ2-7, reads GAGVSQTPSNKVTEKGKYVELRCDPISGHTALYWYRQSLGQGPEFLIYFQGTGAADDSGLPNDRFFAVRPEGSVSTLKIQRTERGDSAVYLCASSLGQGPSYEQYFGPGTRLTVT.